These T cell receptor beta chains were read from a single sample in a study of glioma-infiltrating T cells after dendritic cell vaccination. The protocol was immunoSEQ multiplex PCR, while the TCRdb copy is restricted to in-frame clones and leaves out a portion. The sample lists fewer than 110,000 clones; about four fifths were seen once. The material sequenced was blood, taken before dendritic cell vaccination. Every receptor here comes from a human donor with glioblastoma. Both conserved end residues are part of each CDR3. The order of the fields is J gene, D gene, clone size, V gene, CDR3 DNA, CDR3 protein. A D gene is named only where the DNA matches it firmly. Clone size is shown for a subset of rows, as once, few, many or a class of expanded clone.

j_call: TRBJ2-5
d_call: TRBD2
clone_size: .
v_call: TRBV11-2
cdr3_nt: TGTGCCAGCAGCTTAGGTGGGGGGGGAGAGACCCAGTACTTC
cdr3_aa: CASSLGGGGETQYF

j_call: TRBJ2-1
d_call: TRBD2
clone_size: .
v_call: TRBV10-1
cdr3_nt: TGCGCCAGCAGTGATTCGGGGGGTTCCTACAATGAGCAGTTCTTC
cdr3_aa: CASSDSGGSYNEQFF

j_call: TRBJ1-1
d_call: .
clone_size: .
v_call: TRBV7-9
cdr3_nt: TGTGCCAGCAGCTTAGGGCAGTTGAACACTGAAGCTTTCTTT
cdr3_aa: CASSLGQLNTEAFF

j_call: TRBJ2-3
d_call: TRBD2
clone_size: .
v_call: TRBV7-9
cdr3_nt: TGTGCCAGCAGCCCCACCAGGGGAGCGGGGGTGGAAGATACGCAGTATTTT
cdr3_aa: CASSPTRGAGVEDTQYF

j_call: TRBJ2-2
d_call: .
clone_size: .
v_call: TRBV12-5
cdr3_nt: TGTGCTAGTGGTTTGGCGGACAGCGCGAACACCGGGGAGCTGTTTTTT
cdr3_aa: CASGLADSANTGELFF

j_call: TRBJ1-1
d_call: .
clone_size: .
v_call: TRBV5-1
cdr3_nt: TGCGCCAGCAGCTTTGGACAGTCCCTAGGGGCTTTCTTT
cdr3_aa: CASSFGQSLGAFF

j_call: TRBJ2-1
d_call: .
clone_size: .
v_call: TRBV7-7
cdr3_nt: TGTGCTAGCAGCTCGGACAGCTACAATGAGCAGTTCTTC
cdr3_aa: CASSSDSYNEQFF

j_call: TRBJ1-5
d_call: TRBD1
clone_size: .
v_call: TRBV4-1
cdr3_nt: TGCGCCAGCAGCCAAGAGACAGGGGGCCGACAGCCCCAGCATTTT
cdr3_aa: CASSQETGGRQPQHF

j_call: TRBJ2-7
d_call: .
clone_size: few
v_call: TRBV6-6
cdr3_nt: TGTGCCAGCAGTTACCTCCTTCCAGCAGGCGAGCAGTACTTC
cdr3_aa: CASSYLLPAGEQYF

j_call: TRBJ1-2
d_call: TRBD1
clone_size: .
v_call: TRBV4-1
cdr3_nt: TGCGCCAGCAGCCAAGCGGGACAGAGCTATGGCTACACCTTC
cdr3_aa: CASSQAGQSYGYTF

j_call: TRBJ1-2
d_call: .
clone_size: .
v_call: TRBV19
cdr3_nt: TGTGCCAGTAGTCCCCCGGGCTATGGCTACACCTTC
cdr3_aa: CASSPPGYGYTF

j_call: TRBJ2-7
d_call: TRBD1
clone_size: .
v_call: TRBV28
cdr3_nt: TGTGCCAGCACCTCGACAGGGGTTAGCTCCTACGAGCAGTACTTC
cdr3_aa: CASTSTGVSSYEQYF

j_call: TRBJ1-5
d_call: .
clone_size: .
v_call: TRBV11-3
cdr3_nt: TGTGCCAGCAGCCAAAGACAGTTTAAGTGCAATCAGCCCCAGCATTTT
cdr3_aa: CASSQRQFKCNQPQHF

j_call: TRBJ1-5
d_call: TRBD1
clone_size: .
v_call: TRBV30
cdr3_nt: TGTGCCTGGAGTTTTGGGGACAGACGGGATAGCAATCAGCCCCAGCATTTT
cdr3_aa: CAWSFGDRRDSNQPQHF

j_call: TRBJ1-2
d_call: TRBD1
clone_size: .
v_call: TRBV18
cdr3_nt: TGTGCCAGCTCACCCCCGACAGGGTTTGGCTACACCTTC
cdr3_aa: CASSPPTGFGYTF

j_call: TRBJ2-5
d_call: TRBD2
clone_size: few
v_call: TRBV5-1
cdr3_nt: TGCGCCAGCAGCTCTAGCGGGGGGGGAGAGACCCAGTACTTC
cdr3_aa: CASSSSGGGETQYF

j_call: TRBJ1-2
d_call: .
clone_size: .
v_call: TRBV6-1
cdr3_nt: TGTGCCAGCAGTGAAGAACCGGACAGCTATGGCTACACCTTC
cdr3_aa: CASSEEPDSYGYTF

j_call: TRBJ1-1
d_call: .
clone_size: .
v_call: TRBV5-1
cdr3_nt: TGCGCCAGCAGCTTGTCCGGAGGTCTAAATTTTGGCACTGAAGCTTTCTTT
cdr3_aa: CASSLSGGLNFGTEAFF

j_call: TRBJ2-7
d_call: TRBD1
clone_size: .
v_call: TRBV13
cdr3_nt: TGTGCCAGCGAGCGGACAGGGGGGTCCTACGAGCAGTACTTC
cdr3_aa: CASERTGGSYEQYF

j_call: TRBJ1-2
d_call: .
clone_size: .
v_call: TRBV7-8
cdr3_nt: TGTGCCAGCAGCTCACAACTTCTGAGACGGCTTCAGGGGAACTATGGCTACACCTTC
cdr3_aa: CASSSQLLRRLQGNYGYTF

j_call: TRBJ2-1
d_call: .
clone_size: .
v_call: TRBV5-1
cdr3_nt: TGCGCCAGCAGCACCCACCTACAGGGGGGGAACAATGAGCAGTTCTTC
cdr3_aa: CASSTHLQGGNNEQFF

j_call: TRBJ1-1
d_call: .
clone_size: .
v_call: TRBV28
cdr3_nt: TGTGCCAGCAGTCCCACGGGCAGGGCCACTGAAGCTTTCTTT
cdr3_aa: CASSPTGRATEAFF

j_call: TRBJ1-5
d_call: .
clone_size: once
v_call: TRBV11-2
cdr3_nt: TGTGCCAGCAGCTTAGGTGTCTTGGGACACCAGCCCCAGCATTTT
cdr3_aa: CASSLGVLGHQPQHF

j_call: TRBJ1-1
d_call: .
clone_size: once
v_call: TRBV19
cdr3_nt: TGTGCCAGTAGTATGGACACTGTGAACACTGAAGCTTTCTTT
cdr3_aa: CASSMDTVNTEAFF

j_call: TRBJ2-1
d_call: TRBD1
clone_size: .
v_call: TRBV11-2
cdr3_nt: TGTGCCAGCAGCTTAGGACAGGGACAGGGGTACAATGAGCAGTTCTTC
cdr3_aa: CASSLGQGQGYNEQFF

j_call: TRBJ2-5
d_call: .
clone_size: .
v_call: TRBV30
cdr3_nt: TGTGCCTGGAGTAGCACACTTAGCGAGACCCAGTACTTC
cdr3_aa: CAWSSTLSETQYF

j_call: TRBJ2-7
d_call: .
clone_size: .
v_call: TRBV5-6
cdr3_nt: TGTGCCAGCAGCATACCCCATGGGGCTAGCGAGCAGTACTTC
cdr3_aa: CASSIPHGASEQYF

j_call: TRBJ1-2
d_call: .
clone_size: .
v_call: TRBV29-1
cdr3_nt: TGCAGCGTTGATGGTTCAAGCGGGGTCAGGGGCTATGGCTACACCTTC
cdr3_aa: CSVDGSSGVRGYGYTF

j_call: TRBJ1-5
d_call: .
clone_size: .
v_call: TRBV4-3
cdr3_nt: TGCGCCAGCAGCCAAGTTATAGGAGGGGATCAGCCCCAGCATTTT
cdr3_aa: CASSQVIGGDQPQHF

j_call: TRBJ2-5
d_call: TRBD1
clone_size: .
v_call: TRBV6-1
cdr3_nt: TGTGCCAGCAGTGAATACCTACAGGGGGGCGAGACCCAGTACTTC
cdr3_aa: CASSEYLQGGETQYF

j_call: TRBJ1-4
d_call: TRBD1
clone_size: .
v_call: TRBV19
cdr3_nt: TGTGCCAGTTGCAAGACAGGGGCTAATGAAAAACTGTTTTTT
cdr3_aa: CASCKTGANEKLFF

j_call: TRBJ1-5
d_call: .
clone_size: few
v_call: TRBV19
cdr3_nt: TGTGCGACAGCATTTAGCAATCAGCCCCAGCATTTT
cdr3_aa: CATAFSNQPQHF

j_call: TRBJ1-5
d_call: .
clone_size: .
v_call: TRBV28
cdr3_nt: TGTGCCAGCATCCAGGGCCCTATAAGTAGCAATCAGCCCCAGCATTTT
cdr3_aa: CASIQGPISSNQPQHF

j_call: TRBJ1-1
d_call: .
clone_size: few
v_call: TRBV19
cdr3_nt: TGTGCCAGTAGTCTACGATTCAGGGAAGACACTGAAGCTTTCTTT
cdr3_aa: CASSLRFREDTEAFF

j_call: TRBJ2-7
d_call: TRBD1
clone_size: few
v_call: TRBV6-7
cdr3_nt: TGTGCCAGCAGTGCCCATGACAGGGCGAGCTCCTACGAGCAGTACTTC
cdr3_aa: CASSAHDRASSYEQYF

j_call: TRBJ1-1
d_call: .
clone_size: once
v_call: TRBV5-4
cdr3_nt: TGTGCCAGCAGCCCAGGGACGGAGGGGACTGAAGCTTTCTTT
cdr3_aa: CASSPGTEGTEAFF

j_call: TRBJ2-7
d_call: TRBD1
clone_size: .
v_call: TRBV6-1
cdr3_nt: TGTGCCAGCAGTGAAGCTCCCTGGACAGGGATCTCCTACGAGCAGTACTTC
cdr3_aa: CASSEAPWTGISYEQYF

j_call: TRBJ2-4
d_call: .
clone_size: .
v_call: TRBV7-2
cdr3_nt: TGTGCCAGCAGCCCGCAACAGGGTGGGGACGACATTCAGTACTTC
cdr3_aa: CASSPQQGGDDIQYF

j_call: TRBJ2-5
d_call: .
clone_size: .
v_call: TRBV21-1
cdr3_nt: TGTGCCAGCAGCCTACTGTCGGACAGTACGTACCAAGAGACCCAGTACTTC
cdr3_aa: CASSLLSDSTYQETQYF

j_call: TRBJ1-6
d_call: .
clone_size: .
v_call: TRBV5-1
cdr3_nt: TGCGCCAGCAGCTTGTACGAGAAGATACATTCACCCCTCCACTTT
cdr3_aa: CASSLYEKIHSPLHF

j_call: TRBJ1-6
d_call: .
clone_size: .
v_call: TRBV5-1
cdr3_nt: TGCGCCAGCAGCTTGGCCAGGGACTATAATTCACCCCTCCACTTT
cdr3_aa: CASSLARDYNSPLHF

j_call: TRBJ2-3
d_call: TRBD1
clone_size: .
v_call: TRBV5-1
cdr3_nt: TGCGCCAGCAGCCCCCCGGGACAGCACACAGATACGCAGTATTTT
cdr3_aa: CASSPPGQHTDTQYF

j_call: TRBJ2-6
d_call: .
clone_size: .
v_call: TRBV4-3
cdr3_nt: TGCGCCAGCAGCCAAGATTGGCCCTCTGGGGCCAACGTCCTGACTTTC
cdr3_aa: CASSQDWPSGANVLTF

j_call: TRBJ1-1
d_call: .
clone_size: .
v_call: TRBV7-9
cdr3_nt: TGTGCCAGCAGCTTAGGACAGTTCACTGAAGCTTTCTTT
cdr3_aa: CASSLGQFTEAFF

j_call: TRBJ2-3
d_call: TRBD2
clone_size: once
v_call: TRBV4-3
cdr3_nt: TGCGCCAGCAGCCAAGTTTGGGGACTAGCCACAGATACGCAGTATTTT
cdr3_aa: CASSQVWGLATDTQYF

j_call: TRBJ1-2
d_call: .
clone_size: .
v_call: TRBV27
cdr3_nt: TGTGCCAGCAGTCGACAGGCAAACTATGGCTACACCTTC
cdr3_aa: CASSRQANYGYTF

j_call: TRBJ2-7
d_call: TRBD1
clone_size: .
v_call: TRBV7-9
cdr3_nt: TGTGCCAGCAGCTTTGGTGGGACAGGGCCCCACGAGCAGTACTTC
cdr3_aa: CASSFGGTGPHEQYF

j_call: TRBJ2-3
d_call: .
clone_size: once
v_call: TRBV7-9
cdr3_nt: TGTGCCAGCAGCCCCCTTACGGACACCTATACGCAGTATTTT
cdr3_aa: CASSPLTDTYTQYF

j_call: TRBJ1-5
d_call: .
clone_size: .
v_call: TRBV7-8
cdr3_nt: TGTGCCAGCAGCTTAGGAGGCAGGGAAAGGCCCCAGCATTTT
cdr3_aa: CASSLGGRERPQHF

j_call: TRBJ1-6
d_call: .
clone_size: .
v_call: TRBV15
cdr3_nt: TGTGCCACCAGCAGATCCAGGGTGTCCTCCTATAATTCACCCCTCCACTTT
cdr3_aa: CATSRSRVSSYNSPLHF

j_call: TRBJ2-5
d_call: .
clone_size: once
v_call: TRBV5-1
cdr3_nt: TGCGCCAGCAGCCGGGGCCGGGACAAAGAGACCCAGTACTTC
cdr3_aa: CASSRGRDKETQYF

j_call: TRBJ1-1
d_call: .
clone_size: .
v_call: TRBV2
cdr3_nt: TGTGCCAGCTCCTCTGAAGCTTTCTTT
cdr3_aa: CASSSEAFF

j_call: TRBJ1-2
d_call: TRBD1
clone_size: .
v_call: TRBV5-1
cdr3_nt: TGCGCCAGCAGCGCGACACAGGGGCACTATGGCTACACCTTC
cdr3_aa: CASSATQGHYGYTF

j_call: TRBJ2-1
d_call: TRBD1
clone_size: .
v_call: TRBV5-6
cdr3_nt: TGTGCCAGCAGCTTGGATACAGGGGCACGAGAGCAGTTCTTC
cdr3_aa: CASSLDTGAREQFF

j_call: TRBJ2-7
d_call: .
clone_size: .
v_call: TRBV5-8
cdr3_nt: TGTGCCAGCAGCTTGGGGCGGGAAGACCGCGGGTACTTC
cdr3_aa: CASSLGREDRGYF